This T cell receptor beta chain was obtained from a study of T cell repertoires in cytomegalovirus infection. On the study more broadly: Based on public TCR beta signatures, there were indications of CMV infection and of a matching HLA type. Study-wide points: CMV carriers having the relevant HLA were flagged by cumulative public TCR beta family frequency. HLA-C-restricted CMV clonotypes gave the most frequent clonotype in two of eight donors.

A single record per CDR3 protein comes from TCRdb applying MiXCR to the reads. The sample yields a few hundred thousand distinct CDR3 sequences, approximately 22% seen once. The V gene lost 0 bases and the J gene lost 6 bases, with 17 bases spanning the gap. Germline-derived CDR1 and CDR2 are DFQATT and SNEGSKA (reference sequence). This CDR3 has 15 amino acids. About this clonotype: Its antigen is still unknown.

The chain uses TRBV20-1 and TRBJ1-1; D call uncertain. Sequenced material: CD8+ T cells from PBMCs. The clonotype comes from a human donor in good health (CMV status not recorded). Some clones in this sample may be carry-over from other donors' samples. CDR3: CSARDYLAPRAEAFF. The CDR3 nucleotides read TGCAGTGCTAGAGATTATTTAGCCCCGCGGGCTGAAGCTTTCTTT.